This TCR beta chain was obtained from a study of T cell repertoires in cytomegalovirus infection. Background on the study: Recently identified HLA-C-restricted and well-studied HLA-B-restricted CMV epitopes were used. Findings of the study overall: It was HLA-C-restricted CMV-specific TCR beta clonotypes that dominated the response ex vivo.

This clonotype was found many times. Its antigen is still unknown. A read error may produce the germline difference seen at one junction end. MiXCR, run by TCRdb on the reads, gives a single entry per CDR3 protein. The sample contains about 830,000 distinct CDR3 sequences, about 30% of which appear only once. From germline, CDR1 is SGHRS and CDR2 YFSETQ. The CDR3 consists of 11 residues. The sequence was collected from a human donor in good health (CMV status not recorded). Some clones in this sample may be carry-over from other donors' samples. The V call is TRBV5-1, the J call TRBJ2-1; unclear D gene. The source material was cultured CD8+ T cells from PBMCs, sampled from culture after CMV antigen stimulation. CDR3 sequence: CASSWANEQFF. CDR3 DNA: TGTGCCAGCAGTTGGGCCAATGAGCAGTTCTTC.